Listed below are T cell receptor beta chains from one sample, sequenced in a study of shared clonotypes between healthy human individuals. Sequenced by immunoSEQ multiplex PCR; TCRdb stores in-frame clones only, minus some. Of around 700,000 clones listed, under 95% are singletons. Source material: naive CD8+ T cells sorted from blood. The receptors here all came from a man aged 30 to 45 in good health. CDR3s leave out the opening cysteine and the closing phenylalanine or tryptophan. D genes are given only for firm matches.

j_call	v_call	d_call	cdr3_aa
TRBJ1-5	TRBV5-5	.	ASSLGQFNQPQH
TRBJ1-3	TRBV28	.	ASSLSWPWHSGNTIY
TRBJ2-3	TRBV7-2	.	ASSLIPTPDFTHSQY
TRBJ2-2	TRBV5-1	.	ASSLKTLSGELF
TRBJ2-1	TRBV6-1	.	ASSEAWHVGGSNNEQF
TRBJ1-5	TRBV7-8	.	ASSPSLKGQPQH
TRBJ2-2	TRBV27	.	ATQVMTGAPTGELF
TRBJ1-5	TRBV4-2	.	ASSQGQGHNQPQH
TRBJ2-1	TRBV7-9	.	ASSFTDSYNEQF
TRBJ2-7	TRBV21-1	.	ASSKVGLAGPNAPYEQY
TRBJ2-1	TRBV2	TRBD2	ASSAGLAERSEQF
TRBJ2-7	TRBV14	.	ASSQERGSYEQY
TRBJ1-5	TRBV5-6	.	ASSLRRTEPQH
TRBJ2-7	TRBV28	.	ASSLFGGNYEQY
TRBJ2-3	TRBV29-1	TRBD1	SVEQGARNTQY
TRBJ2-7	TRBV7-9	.	ASSGQETYEQY
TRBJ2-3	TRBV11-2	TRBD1	ASSHGTGGPDTQY
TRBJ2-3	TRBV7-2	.	ASRLDGMWMDQY
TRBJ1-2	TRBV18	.	ASSPPDRSVLYGYT
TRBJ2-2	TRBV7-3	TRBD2	ASSLLAGGETGELF
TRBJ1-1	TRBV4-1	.	ASSQDPHRDRGTEAF
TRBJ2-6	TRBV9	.	ASSVEAPGSGANVLT
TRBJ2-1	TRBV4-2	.	ASSPGPTGGFAGGSYNEQF
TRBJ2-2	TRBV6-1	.	ASRPTGELF
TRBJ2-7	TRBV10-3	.	AISVDRSSYEQY
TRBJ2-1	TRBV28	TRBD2	ASSLAGGFVYNEQF
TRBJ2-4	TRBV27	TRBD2	ASRSGTSEKNIQY
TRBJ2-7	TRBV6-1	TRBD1	ASSGTGGYEQY
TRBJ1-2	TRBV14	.	ASPIRPGRGPGYT
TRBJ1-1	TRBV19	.	ASSIVSLSEAF
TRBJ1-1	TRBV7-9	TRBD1	ASSPVTWTGNTEAF
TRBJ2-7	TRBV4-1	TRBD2	ASSQSSGYYEQY
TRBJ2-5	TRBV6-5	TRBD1	ASSQGTGVRGTQY
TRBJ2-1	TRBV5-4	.	ASSLVGFFNEQF
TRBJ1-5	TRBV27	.	ASSPREGRPQH
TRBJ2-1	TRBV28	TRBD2	ASSLWVAGRNHEQF
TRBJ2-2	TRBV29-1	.	SVYEQGSLGELF
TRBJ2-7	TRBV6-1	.	ASSPSGRSTYEQY
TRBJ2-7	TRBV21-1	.	ASRPMRSATRYEQY
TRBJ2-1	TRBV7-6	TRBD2	ASSLGLLREGLGEQF
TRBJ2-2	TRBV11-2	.	ASSPGRANTGELF
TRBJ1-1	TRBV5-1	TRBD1	ASSFPGDRNTEAF
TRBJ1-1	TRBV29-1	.	SVTADRNTEAF
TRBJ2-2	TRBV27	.	ASRTSPVPANTGELF
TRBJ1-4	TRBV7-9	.	ASSRVGLNEKLF
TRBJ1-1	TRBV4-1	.	ASSHLGGRDTEAF
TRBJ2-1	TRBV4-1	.	ATTRGTNNEQF
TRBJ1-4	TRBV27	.	ASSLNDGDEKLF
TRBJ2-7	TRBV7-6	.	ASSLDREGTYEQY
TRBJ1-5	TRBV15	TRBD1	ATSSNPQGADQPQH
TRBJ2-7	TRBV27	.	ASSLSGVTGEQY
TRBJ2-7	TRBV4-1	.	ASSQDFTSFSYEQY